What follows are 26 T cell receptor beta chains derived from one specimen sequenced in a study of T cell responses to AZD1222 COVID-19 vaccine. Libraries were prepared by immunoSEQ multiplex PCR; TCRdb keeps only in-frame clonotypes and omits some of them. Counted here are some 140,000 clones, 92% occurring once; the ten biggest clones make up 3% to 3.5%. This specimen consisted of peripheral blood, obtained on day 0 of AZD1222 vaccination. The receptors shown here come from an adult in good health.

J is TRBJ2-7 and V is TRBV19; TRBD2 matches at 10 bases. The CDR3 consists of 17 residues. Germline V gene lookup returns CDR1 LNHDA and CDR2 SQIVND (reference sequence). J gave up 5 bases and V 5 bases, and 15 bases lay outside the gene matches. The CDR3 coding sequence is TGTGCCAGTAGTGTAGGGGATCTAGCGGGAGTTCCCCACGAGCAGTACTTC. The encoded protein is CASSVGDLAGVPHEQYF.

The chain employs TRBV7-9 and TRBJ2-3; TRBD2 agrees at 7 bases. Germline lookup yields CDR1 SEHNR and CDR2 FQNEAQ (reference sequence). The V and J ends lost 8 bases and 0 bases, in that order; junction bases with no gene match: 8. The CDR3 has 15 residues. This CDR3 reads CASAKRDPSTDTQYF. For the CDR3, the DNA is TGTGCCAGCGCGAAGCGGGACCCTAGCACAGATACGCAGTATTTT.

The table lists this clone with a count of one. The chain couples TRBV7-2 to TRBJ1-3; perhaps TRBD1 as D (6 bases). The CDR3 runs 16 residues. Per the germline V gene, CDR1 is SGHTA and CDR2 is FQGNSA. Trimming took 5 bases from V and 0 from J, leaving 14 bases between them. This chain's CDR3 is CASSLGHLSSGNTIYF. Here the CDR3 DNA reads TGTGCCAGCAGCCTGGGACACCTAAGCTCTGGAAACACCATATATTTT.

This chain links TRBV4-1 with TRBJ2-7, with D possibly matching TRBD1 (6 bases). V dropped 1 base and J dropped 2 bases, with 12 bases sitting between them. The CDR3 extends over 15 amino acids. CDR1 MGHRA and CDR2 YSYEKL come from the germline V gene. For the CDR3, the DNA is TGCGCCAGCAGCCAAGGTGCAGGGGCGGCCTACGAGCAGTACTTC. It is translated as CASSQGAGAAYEQYF.

The chain carries TRBV5-5 and TRBJ2-1; unclear D gene. The CDR3 is 14 amino acids. The V end lost 2 bases, the J end lost 1 base, and 7 bases lay between the germline ends. Germline lookup yields CDR1 SGHKS and CDR2 YYEKEE (reference sequence). The CDR3 sequence is CASSFLESYNEQFF. The CDR3 nucleotides are TGTGCCAGCAGCTTTCTAGAATCCTACAATGAGCAGTTCTTC.

The chain carries TRBV25-1 and TRBJ1-4, with TRBD1 as a possible D gene (5 bases). CDR3 size: 13 residues. Germline V CDR1 and CDR2: MGHDK, SYGVNS. V shed 5 bases and J shed 8 bases, with 12 bases lying between them. This CDR3 reads CASSNAGREKLFF. DNA for the CDR3: TGTGCCAGCAGTAACGCGGGGCGGGAAAAACTGTTTTTT.

This sequence joins TRBV19 and TRBJ2-1; D unresolved. V dropped 5 bases and J dropped 1 base, with 15 bases sitting between them. This CDR3 region has 16 residues. The germline CDR1 and CDR2 sequences are LNHDA and SQIVND (reference sequence). CDR3 protein: CASSVFTTSSYNEQFF. CDR3 sequence (DNA): TGTGCCAGTAGTGTCTTTACCACATCTTCCTACAATGAGCAGTTCTTC.

This chain links TRBV7-9 with TRBJ2-1; 8 nucleotides match TRBD1. CDR1 and CDR2 from the germline V gene are SEHNR and FQNEAQ (reference sequence). With 2 bases clipped from V and 2 bases from J, the junction kept 14 bases outside the gene matches. The CDR3 has 19 residues. The CDR3 is CASSLYDRGRESTYNEQFF. DNA of the CDR3: TGTGCCAGCAGCTTATATGACAGGGGAAGGGAGTCTACCTACAATGAGCAGTTCTTC.

CDR3 residues: CASSLADEQYF. Written as DNA, the CDR3 is TGTGCCAGCAGCTTAGCGGACGAGCAGTACTTC. The V and J genes are TRBV7-9 and TRBJ2-7; no reliable D call. CDR1 and CDR2 from the germline V gene are SEHNR and FQNEAQ (reference sequence). V lost 0 bases and J lost 5, with 2 bases in between. The CDR3 has 11 amino acids. Complete variable domain (other parts from reference TRBV7-9 and TRBJ2-7): DTGVSQNPRHKITKRGQNVTFRCDPISEHNRLYWYRQTLGQGPEFLTYFQNEAQLEKSRLLSDRFSAERPKGSFSTLEIQRTEQGDSAMYLCASSLADEQYFGPGTRLTVT.

The chain employs TRBV5-1 and TRBJ2-1; 10 nucleotides align to TRBD2. V lost 4 bases, J lost 4 bases, and 2 bases stayed unmatched. CDR3 size: 14 residues. Germline V gives CDR1 SGHRS, CDR2 YFSETQ. The CDR3 loop reads CASSLSGRYNEQFF. The CDR3 DNA reads TGCGCCAGCAGCCTTAGCGGGAGGTACAATGAGCAGTTCTTC.

V is TRBV12-3 or TRBV12-4 and J is TRBJ2-2; no reliable D call. The germline V and J ends were trimmed by 6 bases and 7 bases, with 6 bases remaining between them. The CDR3 extends over 11 amino acids. In DNA, the CDR3 is TGTGCCAGCAGCCCAAGCGGGGAGCTGTTTTTT. Translation gives CASSPSGELFF.

V gene TRBV18 combines with J gene TRBJ2-7, with D perhaps matching TRBD1 (7 bases). The CDR3 sequence is 15 residues long. V lost 5 bases and J 2 bases, leaving 16 bases between the germline ends. CDR1 and CDR2 from the germline V gene are KGHSH and LQKENI. The CDR3 here is CASSLRQGLTYEQYF. Here the CDR3 DNA reads TGTGCCAGCTCATTACGACAGGGACTCACCTACGAGCAGTACTTC. Using reference TRBV18 and TRBJ2-7 for the parts outside the CDR3, the full variable domain is NAGVMQNPRHLVRRRGQEARLRCSPMKGHSHVYWYRQLPEEGLKFMVYLQKENIIDESGMPKERFSAEFPKEGPSILRIQQVVRGDSAAYFCASSLRQGLTYEQYFGPGTRLTVT.

The CDR3 sequence: CAVQSDSGNTIYF. As DNA, the CDR3 is TGTGCCGTCCAGTCAGACTCTGGAAACACCATATATTTT. V is TRBV24-1 and J is TRBJ1-3; D is ambiguous. Germline lookup yields CDR1 KGHDR and CDR2 SFDVKD. V was cut by 12 bases and J by 0 bases, with 11 bases left in between. The CDR3 has 13 amino acids.

This chain connects TRBV7-2 to TRBJ2-7; TRBD2 is a possible D gene (6 bases). With 5 bases removed from V and 1 base from J, the gap between germline ends came to 18 bases. This CDR3 has 16 residues. The germline V gene encodes CDR1 SGHTA and CDR2 FQGNSA. Written as DNA, the CDR3 is TGTGCCAGCAGCCTAGGTGGGGGAGGAGGTTCCTACGAGCAGTACTTC. Its protein product is CASSLGGGGGSYEQYF. The entire variable domain, with the rest obtained from reference TRBV7-2 and TRBJ2-7, is as follows: GAGVSQSPSNKVTEKGKDVELRCDPISGHTALYWYRQSLGQGLEFLIYFQGNSAPDKSGLPSDRFSAERTGGSVSTLTIQRTQQEDSAVYLCASSLGGGGGSYEQYFGPGTRLTVT.

J is TRBJ2-2 and V is TRBV11-3; a possible D gene is TRBD1 (5 bases). With 0 bases removed from V and 3 bases from J, the gap between germline ends came to 14 bases. Germline V gene data show CDR1 as SGHNT and CDR2 as YENEEA. This CDR3 has 17 residues. The CDR3 DNA sequence: TGTGCCAGCAGCTTAGATCGGCCAGGGCGGTACACCGGGGAGCTGTTTTTT. Its protein product is CASSLDRPGRYTGELFF.

V usage is TRBV9 and J usage is TRBJ1-2; no definite D call. The CDR3 is made up of 16 amino acids. Germline assignment: CDR1 SGDLS and CDR2 YYNGEE. V dropped 0 bases and J dropped 4 bases, with 16 bases sitting between them. The CDR3 protein is CASSVGTEVGGYGYTF. The CDR3 coding sequence is TGTGCCAGCAGCGTAGGAACAGAAGTCGGCGGCTATGGCTACACCTTC.

The chain is built from TRBV21-1 and TRBJ1-5; the table's D call, TRBD1, has no DNA check behind it. TRBV21-1 is flagged as a pseudogene. The CDR3 spans 19 residues. In DNA form, the CDR3 reads TGTGCCAGCAGCTCCCGGTTGGATGGGACACATCATCCCCATCAGCCCCAGCATTTT. It codes for CASSSRLDGTHHPHQPQHF.

The chain combines TRBV6-5 with TRBJ2-4, with D possibly TRBD2 on 5 matching bases. Germline CDR1 reads MNHEY; CDR2 reads SVGAGI. This CDR3 comprises 16 residues. Trimming shortened V by 4 bases and J by 2 bases, and 15 bases separated the two germline ends. CDR3 sequence (DNA): TGTGCCAGCAGTTGGGGAGAAAAGCGGACCAAAAACATTCAGTACTTC. It is translated as CASSWGEKRTKNIQYF.

The chain joins TRBV6-6 to TRBJ1-1; D remains unclear. V was shortened by 0 bases and J by 5 bases, with 13 bases between the two germline ends. Looked up from germline, CDR1 is MNHNY and CDR2 is SVGAGI (reference sequence). This CDR3 has 15 amino acids. CDR3: CASSYSIPAGTEAFF. In DNA form, the CDR3 reads TGTGCCAGCAGTTACTCGATTCCGGCTGGGACTGAAGCTTTCTTT.

The V call is TRBV9, the J call TRBJ2-7; a weak D match, TRBD2 (6 bases). Deletions cut 0 bases from V and 6 bases from J, with 13 bases between. Germline-derived CDR1 and CDR2 are SGDLS and YYNGEE. The CDR3 has 14 residues. CDR3: CASSVDIGGTEQYF. In nucleotides, the CDR3 is TGTGCCAGCAGCGTAGATATTGGGGGGACCGAGCAGTACTTC. Variable domain in full (rest from reference TRBV9 and TRBJ2-7): DSGVTQTPKHLITATGQRVTLRCSPRSGDLSVYWYQQSLDQGLQFLIQYYNGEERAKGNILERFSAQQFPDLHSELNLSSLELGDSALYFCASSVDIGGTEQYFGPGTRLTVT.

The rearrangement links TRBV20-1 to TRBJ2-1; 7 bases map to TRBD2. The CDR3 runs to 18 residues. The junction had 14 bases not matched to a gene; V was cut back by 3 bases and J by 0 bases. Germline loops: CDR1 DFQATT, CDR2 SNEGSKA (reference sequence). Here the CDR3 reads CSASKVTSGALSYNEQFF. In DNA, the CDR3 is TGCAGTGCTAGTAAAGTAACGAGCGGGGCCCTCTCCTACAATGAGCAGTTCTTC.

This chain uses TRBV2 with TRBJ1-5; D is possibly TRBD1 (5 bases). The CDR3 is 14 residues long. V dropped 3 bases and J dropped 6 bases, with 12 bases sitting between them. Per germline, CDR1 SNHLY and CDR2 FYNNEI. The CDR3 bases are TGTGCCAGCAGTGATTCGGGGGGGGGTCAGCCCCAGCATTTT. It encodes CASSDSGGGQPQHF.

V is TRBV7-3 and J is TRBJ2-2; 8 bases line up with TRBD1. CDR3 length equals 18 residues. CDR1 is SGHTA, CDR2 FQGTGA, per germline. After removal of 2 bases from V and 0 bases from J, the junction contained 8 bases not matched to a gene. As DNA, the CDR3 is TGTGCCAGCAGCTTAGTCAGACGGACAGGGTCGAACACCGGGGAGCTGTTTTTT. This encodes CASSLVRRTGSNTGELFF.

The chain is built from TRBV25-1 and TRBJ2-7; no reliable D call. V was clipped by 3 bases and J by 4 bases, with 13 bases between them. Germline V gene lookup returns CDR1 MGHDK and CDR2 SYGVNS. The CDR3 is 14 amino acids. CDR3 DNA: TGTGCCAGCAGTGACGGCGGCAGGACGTACGAGCAGTACTTC. This sequence encodes CASSDGGRTYEQYF.

The chain couples TRBV19 to TRBJ2-1; D gene unclear. Per germline, CDR1 LNHDA and CDR2 SQIVND (reference sequence). V lost 6 bases and J lost 0, with 0 bases in between. The CDR3 totals 11 residues. The CDR3 region has the DNA TGTGCCAGTAGCTCCTACAATGAGCAGTTCTTC. This translates into CASSSYNEQFF.

This clone was picked up a small number of times. This rearrangement joins TRBV7-9 to TRBJ2-5; perhaps TRBD1 as D (7 bases). Trimming pared 6 bases from V and 7 bases from J, leaving 21 bases between. CDR3 size: 15 residues. Germline V gives CDR1 SEHNR, CDR2 FQNEAQ (reference sequence). DNA for the CDR3: TGTGCCAGCAGTCAGGGGGGCAGCACCGGAGGGACCCAGTACTTC. This translates into CASSQGGSTGGTQYF. Drawing the rest from reference TRBV7-9 and TRBJ2-5, the complete variable domain is DTGVSQNPRHKITKRGQNVTFRCDPISEHNRLYWYRQTLGQGPEFLTYFQNEAQLEKSRLLSDRFSAERPKGSFSTLEIQRTEQGDSAMYLCASSQGGSTGGTQYFGPGTRLLVL.